This TCR beta chain was sequenced for a study of blood T cells in healthy people across ages. Germline V gene sequence: CDR1 LGHNA, CDR2 YNFKEQ. The CDR3 spans 16 residues. No fewer than 7 million PBMCs went into each sample. Primed by a sample-barcoded 5' primer and a J-beta primer mix, a second PCR proceeded for 7 to 11 cycles. In TCRdb, the 5' RACE reads were re-called with MiXCR into one record per CDR3 protein. The sample comprises some 900,000 distinct CDR3 sequences, 29% of which are singletons, and approximately 15% rests with the top ten. Points from the study as a whole: Both naive CD4+ cell counts and diversity were greater in long-lived donors than in aged donors. The percentage of naive T cells correlated strongly with TCR beta diversity.

This clonotype was counted a few times. The antigen is undetermined. A junction boundary mismatches the germline segment, possibly from a read error. The sequence was obtained from a woman of 80 years or more in good health. Sequenced: blood. The rearrangement uses TRBV4-2 and TRBJ2-6; tentatively, D is TRBD2 (6 bases). CDR3 coding DNA: TGTGCCAGCAGCCACGGGGGAAGCTCTGGGGCCAACGTCCGGACTTTC. It is translated as CASSHGGSSGANVRTF.